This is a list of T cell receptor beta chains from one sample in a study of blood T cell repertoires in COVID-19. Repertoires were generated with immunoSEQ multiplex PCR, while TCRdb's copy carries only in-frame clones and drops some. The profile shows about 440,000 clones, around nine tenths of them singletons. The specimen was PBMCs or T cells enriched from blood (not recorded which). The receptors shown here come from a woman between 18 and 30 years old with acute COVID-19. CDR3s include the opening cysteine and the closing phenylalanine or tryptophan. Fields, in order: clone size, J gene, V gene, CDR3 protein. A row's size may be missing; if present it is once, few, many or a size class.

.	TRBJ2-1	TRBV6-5	CASSFGPYTYNEQFF
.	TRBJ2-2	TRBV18	CASSPPLTGELFF
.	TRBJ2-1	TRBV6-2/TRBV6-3	CASSQGQGRNEQFF
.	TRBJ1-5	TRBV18	CASSPGTGSNQPQHF
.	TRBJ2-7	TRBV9	CASSVDPSRGVYEQYF
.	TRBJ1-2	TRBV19	CASSSDRGHYGYTF
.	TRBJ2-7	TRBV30	CARSQGLTYEQYF
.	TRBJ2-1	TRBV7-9	CASSSTGTRGSYNEQFF
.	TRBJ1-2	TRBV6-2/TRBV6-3	CASSLTGGYTF
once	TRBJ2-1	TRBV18	CASSPVSSYNEQFF
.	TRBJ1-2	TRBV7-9	CASSSKQGSYGYTF
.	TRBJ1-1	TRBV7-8	CASSLGGSTEAFF
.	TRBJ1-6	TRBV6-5	CASSYEGGNNSPLHF
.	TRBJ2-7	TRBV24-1	CATSGSTGPTYEQYF
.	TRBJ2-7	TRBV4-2	CASSQGVADSYEQYF
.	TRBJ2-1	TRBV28	CASSAGAASGIGEQFF
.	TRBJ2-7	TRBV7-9	CASSNTGTAARNEQYF
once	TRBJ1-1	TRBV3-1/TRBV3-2	CASSSEAGAIGAFF
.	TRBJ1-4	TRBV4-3	CASSQDDSTNEKLFF
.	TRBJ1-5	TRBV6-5	CASSFRQGHSNQPQHF
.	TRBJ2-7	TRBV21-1	CASSKDSGQGWYEQYF
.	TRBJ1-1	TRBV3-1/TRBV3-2	CASSHGLGTEAFF
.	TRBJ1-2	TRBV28	CASRLPGGYGYTF
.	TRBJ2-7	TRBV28	CASSSRTSGSYEQYF
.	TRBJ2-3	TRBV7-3	CASSEPKDAGLAEDTDTQYF
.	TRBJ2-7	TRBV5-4	CASSPSGNSYEQYF
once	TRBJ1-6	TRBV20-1	CSASLMTPRGSPLHF
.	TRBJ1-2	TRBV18	CASSPRTIQAERDYGYTF